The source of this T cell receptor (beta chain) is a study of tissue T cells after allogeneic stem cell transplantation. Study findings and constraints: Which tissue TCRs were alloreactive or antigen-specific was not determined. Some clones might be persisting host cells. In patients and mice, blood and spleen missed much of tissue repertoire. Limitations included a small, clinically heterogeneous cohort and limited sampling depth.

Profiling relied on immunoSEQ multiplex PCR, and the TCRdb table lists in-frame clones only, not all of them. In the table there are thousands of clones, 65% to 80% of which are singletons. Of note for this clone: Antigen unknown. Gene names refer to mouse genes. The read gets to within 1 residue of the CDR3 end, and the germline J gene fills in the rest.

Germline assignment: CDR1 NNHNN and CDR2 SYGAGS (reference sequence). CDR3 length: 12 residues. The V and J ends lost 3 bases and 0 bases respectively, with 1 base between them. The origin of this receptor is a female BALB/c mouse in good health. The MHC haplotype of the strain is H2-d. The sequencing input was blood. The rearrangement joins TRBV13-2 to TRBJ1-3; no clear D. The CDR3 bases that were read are TGTGCCAGCGGTGGTTCTGGAAATACGCTCTAT. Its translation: CASGGSGNTLY. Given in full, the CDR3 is CASGGSGNTLYF.